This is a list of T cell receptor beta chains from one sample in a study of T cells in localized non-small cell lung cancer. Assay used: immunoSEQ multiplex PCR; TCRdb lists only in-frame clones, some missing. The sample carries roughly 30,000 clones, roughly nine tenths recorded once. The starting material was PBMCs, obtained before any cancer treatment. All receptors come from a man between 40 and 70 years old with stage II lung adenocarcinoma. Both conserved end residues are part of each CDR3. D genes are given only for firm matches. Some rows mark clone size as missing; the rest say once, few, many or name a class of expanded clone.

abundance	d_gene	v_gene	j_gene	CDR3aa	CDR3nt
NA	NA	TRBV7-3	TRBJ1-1	CASSQIRDTEAFF	TGTGCCAGCAGCCAAATTCGGGACACTGAAGCTTTCTTT
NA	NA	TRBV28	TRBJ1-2	CASSLPQGNYTF	TGTGCCAGCAGTTTACCTCAGGGTAACTACACCTTC
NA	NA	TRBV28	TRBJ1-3	CASSSQGVFSGNTIYF	TGTGCCAGCAGTTCACAAGGGGTCTTCTCTGGAAACACCATATATTTT
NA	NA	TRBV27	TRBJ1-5	CASSRISNQPQHF	TGTGCCAGCAGTAGGATTAGCAATCAGCCCCAGCATTTT
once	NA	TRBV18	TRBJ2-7	CASSPWGSADYEQYF	TGTGCCAGCTCACCATGGGGGTCGGCGGACTACGAGCAGTACTTC
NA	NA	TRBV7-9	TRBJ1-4	CASSSTGNTNEKLFF	TGTGCCAGCAGCTCTACAGGGAATACTAATGAAAAACTGTTTTTT
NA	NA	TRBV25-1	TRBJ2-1	CASSELTNEQFF	TGTGCCAGCAGTGAACTAACGAACGAGCAGTTCTTC
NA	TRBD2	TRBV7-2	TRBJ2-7	CASSPGRSSGEQYF	TGTGCCAGCAGCCCCGGACGGTCTAGCGGGGAGCAGTACTTC
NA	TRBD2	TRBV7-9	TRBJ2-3	CASSLTSGFTDTQYF	TGTGCCAGCAGCTTAACTAGCGGGTTCACAGATACGCAGTATTTT
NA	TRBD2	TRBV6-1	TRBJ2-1	CASTPGGTNEQFF	TGTGCCAGCACCCCGGGGGGTACCAATGAGCAGTTCTTC
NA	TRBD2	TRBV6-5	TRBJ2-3	CASRIAGGSTDTQYF	TGTGCCAGCAGGATAGCGGGAGGCAGCACAGATACGCAGTATTTT
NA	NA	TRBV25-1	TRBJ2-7	CASRGHPFYEQYF	TGTGCCAGCAGGGGACACCCCTTCTACGAGCAGTACTTC
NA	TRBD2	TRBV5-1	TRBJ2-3	CASSLAASGAGTDTQYF	TGCGCCAGCAGCTTGGCCGCTAGCGGTGCGGGCACAGATACGCAGTATTTT
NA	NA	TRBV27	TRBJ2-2	CASRQFTGELFF	TGTGCCAGCAGGCAGTTCACCGGGGAGCTGTTTTTT
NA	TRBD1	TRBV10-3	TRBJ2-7	CAISAGGQGLPPYEQYF	TGTGCCATCAGTGCGGGGGGACAGGGCCTCCCGCCCTACGAGCAGTACTTC
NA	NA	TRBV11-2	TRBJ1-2	CASSSIRKFYGYTF	TGTGCCAGCAGCTCGATAAGGAAGTTCTATGGCTACACCTTC
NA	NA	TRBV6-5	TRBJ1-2	CASSRRNYGYTF	TGTGCCAGCAGTCGTAGGAACTATGGCTACACCTTC
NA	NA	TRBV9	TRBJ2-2	CASSVSIGTSTGELFF	TGTGCCAGCAGCGTGAGCATCGGTACTTCCACCGGGGAGCTGTTTTTT
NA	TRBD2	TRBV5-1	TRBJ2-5	CASSFSSTSLAVVETQYF	TGCGCCAGCAGCTTCTCGTCCACGAGCCTAGCGGTTGTTGAGACCCAGTACTTC
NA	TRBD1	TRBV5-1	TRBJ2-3	CASSLADRDTDTQYF	TGCGCCAGCAGCTTGGCCGACAGGGACACAGATACGCAGTATTTT
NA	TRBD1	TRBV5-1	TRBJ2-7	CASSLGTGGIYEQYF	TGCGCCAGCAGCCTTGGGACAGGGGGTATCTACGAGCAGTACTTC
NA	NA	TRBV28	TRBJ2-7	CASSPDPTFHYEQYF	TGTGCCAGCAGTCCGGACCCAACATTTCACTACGAGCAGTACTTC
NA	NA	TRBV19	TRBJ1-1	CASSIPLWTEAFF	TGTGCCAGTAGTATACCCTTGTGGACTGAAGCTTTCTTT
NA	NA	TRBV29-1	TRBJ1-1	CSARHPAAAEAFF	TGCAGCGCCAGACACCCGGCGGCAGCTGAAGCTTTCTTT
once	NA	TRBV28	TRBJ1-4	CASKPEGRWEKLFF	TGTGCCAGCAAGCCGGAGGGGCGCTGGGAAAAACTGTTTTTT
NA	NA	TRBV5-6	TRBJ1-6	CASSLANAESPLHF	TGTGCCAGCAGCTTGGCCAATGCGGAATCACCCCTCCACTTT
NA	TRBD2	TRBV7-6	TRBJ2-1	CASSYGLAGVGEQFF	TGTGCCAGCAGCTACGGACTAGCGGGAGTCGGTGAGCAGTTCTTC
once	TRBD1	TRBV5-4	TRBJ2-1	CASSLDRGVHNEQFF	TGTGCCAGCAGCTTGGACAGGGGAGTCCACAATGAGCAGTTCTTC
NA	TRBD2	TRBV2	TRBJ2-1	CASRLPGLAVNNEQFF	TGTGCCAGCAGACTGCCGGGACTAGCGGTCAACAATGAGCAGTTCTTC
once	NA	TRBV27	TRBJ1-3	CASSLGAPGNTIYF	TGTGCCAGCAGTTTAGGGGCTCCTGGAAACACCATATATTTT
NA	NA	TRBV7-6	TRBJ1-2	CASSPGGRGTDGYGYTF	TGTGCCAGCAGCCCCGGAGGTCGGGGAACGGATGGCTATGGCTACACCTTC
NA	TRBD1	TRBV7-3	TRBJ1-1	CASSRRGMNTEAFF	TGTGCCAGCAGCCGCAGGGGGATGAACACTGAAGCTTTCTTT
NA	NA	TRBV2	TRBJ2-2	CASRSSAGTGELFF	TGTGCCAGCAGATCTAGCGCGGGCACCGGGGAGCTGTTTTTT
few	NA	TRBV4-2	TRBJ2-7	CASSQDGTSNEQYF	TGTGCCAGCAGCCAAGACGGGACATCCAACGAGCAGTACTTC
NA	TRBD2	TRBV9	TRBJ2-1	CASSVTGTSGYNEQFF	TGTGCCAGCAGCGTAACCGGGACTAGCGGATACAATGAGCAGTTCTTC
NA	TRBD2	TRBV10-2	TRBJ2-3	CASTGGSTDTQYF	TGCGCCAGCACGGGAGGCAGCACAGATACGCAGTATTTT
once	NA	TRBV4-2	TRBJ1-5	CASSQDWGAQPQHF	TGTGCCAGCAGCCAAGATTGGGGGGCTCAGCCCCAGCATTTT
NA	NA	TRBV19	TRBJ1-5	CASRDYDQPQHF	TGTGCCAGTCGGGACTATGATCAGCCCCAGCATTTT
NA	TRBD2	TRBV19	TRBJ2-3	CASSMGDYSGDTQYF	TGTGCCAGTAGTATGGGGGACTACTCCGGAGATACGCAGTATTTT
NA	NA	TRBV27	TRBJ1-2	CASSFGGGVYGYTF	TGTGCCAGCAGTTTTGGGGGGGGCGTATACGGCTACACCTTC
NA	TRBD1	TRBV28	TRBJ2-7	CASSSQLTGVEQYF	TGTGCCAGCAGTTCCCAATTGACAGGGGTCGAGCAGTACTTC
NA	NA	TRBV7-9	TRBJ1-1	CASSLDMNTEAFF	TGTGCCAGCAGCTTGGACATGAACACTGAAGCTTTCTTT
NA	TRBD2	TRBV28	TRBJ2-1	CASRTSGSRNEQFF	TGTGCCAGCAGGACTAGCGGGAGTCGAAATGAGCAGTTCTTC
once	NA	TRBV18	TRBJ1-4	CASSPNTLGRSEKLFF	TGTGCCAGCTCACCTAATACCCTCGGCAGGAGCGAAAAACTGTTTTTT
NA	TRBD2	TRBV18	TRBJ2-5	CASSPRGTRGETQYF	TGTGCCAGCTCACCACGTGGGACTAGAGGAGAGACCCAGTACTTC
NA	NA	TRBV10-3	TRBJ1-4	CAIGGRTNEKLFF	TGTGCCATCGGCGGACGGACAAATGAAAAACTGTTTTTT
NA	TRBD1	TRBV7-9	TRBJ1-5	CASSLGGGWDQPQHF	TGTGCCAGCAGCTTAGGAGGGGGCTGGGATCAGCCCCAGCATTTT
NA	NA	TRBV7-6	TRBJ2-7	CASSLGTNTYEQYF	TGTGCCAGCAGCTTAGGGACAAATACCTACGAGCAGTACTTC
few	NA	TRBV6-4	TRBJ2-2	CASTSSPGTGELFF	TGTGCCAGCACCAGCAGCCCAGGGACCGGGGAGCTGTTTTTT
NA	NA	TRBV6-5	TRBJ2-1	CASSYRGSRDNEQFF	TGTGCCAGCAGTTATCGCGGGTCTAGGGACAATGAGCAGTTCTTC